This T cell receptor beta chain is drawn from a study of blood T cell repertoires in COVID-19. Data came from immunoSEQ multiplex PCR; TCRdb stores just in-frame clones and leaves some out. The table lists over 200,000 clones, roughly 84% of them singletons. From germline, CDR1 is SGHAT and CDR2 FQNNGV. The CDR3 has 14 amino acids. V was clipped by 5 bases and J by 0 bases, with 7 bases between them. This chain links TRBV11-2 with TRBJ2-2; unclear D gene. The sample taken for sequencing was peripheral blood. The receptor comes from a man between 35 and 55 years old with active or convalescent COVID-19. DNA for the CDR3: TGTGCCAGCAGCCACCAGACGAACACCGGGGAGCTGTTTTTT. It is translated as CASSHQTNTGELFF.